The 9 T cell receptor beta chains below were found in one sample sequenced in a study of molecular identifiers for immune sequencing clone quantification. TCRdb processed the PCR reads anew with MiXCR; each CDR3 protein has one entry. This table has about half a million distinct CDR3 sequences, roughly 23% appearing once. The sequenced sample consisted of naive CD8+ T cells from blood, with Jurkat cell RNA spiked in. The subset denotes: FACS-sorted CD8+CD4-CCR7+CD45RA+ naive T cells. The source of these receptors is a human donor in good health. Some libraries in this study had Jurkat cell RNA spiked in.

This clonotype was observed a few times. This chain uses TRBV3-1 with TRBJ2-5, with 7 bases identical to TRBD2. V was clipped by 1 base and J by 4 bases; unmatched bases: 3. CDR1 and CDR2 (germline): LGHDT, YNNKEL (reference sequence). This CDR3 comprises 14 residues. CDR3 sequence: CASSQGGGGETQYF. The CDR3 region has the DNA TGTGCCAGCAGCCAAGGGGGCGGGGGAGAGACCCAGTACTTC.

In the case of this clonotype: This sequence may be a read error, since a much larger clone differs from it by one base. The chain combines TRBV9 with TRBJ1-1; D not resolved. V was trimmed by 4 bases and J by 6 bases, leaving 10 bases between them. The V gene's germline CDR1 is SGDLS and CDR2 YYNGEE. This CDR3 has 12 residues. Here the CDR3 reads CASSPGFAEAFF. For the CDR3, the DNA is TGTGCCAGCAGCCCCGGGTTCGCTGAAGCTTTCTTT. The whole variable domain, remainder taken from reference TRBV9 and TRBJ1-1, is DSGVTQTPKHLITATGQRVTLRCSPRSGDLSVYWYQQSLDQGLQFLIQYYNGEERAKGNILERFSAQQFPDLHSELNLSSLELGDSALYFCASSPGFAEAFFGQGTRLTVV.

The chain is built from TRBV6-5 and TRBJ2-7; D is ambiguous. Looked up from germline, CDR1 is MNHEY and CDR2 is SVGAGI. Trimming stripped 0 bases from V and 6 bases from J, with 9 bases between. CDR3 length equals 13 residues. CDR3 amino acids: CASSYSVSLEQYF. The CDR3 coding sequence is TGTGCCAGCAGTTACTCGGTCTCGCTCGAGCAGTACTTC.

This clonotype was detected many times. This chain uses TRBV27 with TRBJ1-5, with D hard to call. Trimming removed 3 bases from V and 7 bases from J, with 13 bases in between. Germline V gives CDR1 MNHEY, CDR2 SMNVEV (reference sequence). The length of the CDR3 is 14 residues. The CDR3 DNA is TGTGCCAGCAGTTTTGGCGGGCCCAACCAGCCCCAGCATTTT. Translated, it gives CASSFGGPNQPQHF.

This clonotype has a handful of counts. Compared with germline, one end of the junction differs, possibly owing to a read error. The chain carries TRBV5-3 and TRBJ1-5, with TRBD1 as a possible D gene (5 bases). TRBV5-3 is labeled an ORF, and its function is uncertain. This CDR3 comprises 15 residues. The CDR3 region is CASSLAGIPISTQHF. CDR3 bases: TGTGCCAGCAGCTTGGCAGGGATCCCTATCAGCACCCAGCATTTT.

This chain connects TRBV19 to TRBJ2-2; D is tentatively TRBD1 or TRBD2 (6 bases each). The germline gives CDR1 LNHDA, CDR2 SQIVND (reference sequence). CDR3 length equals 14 residues. V was shortened by 6 bases and J by 5 bases, with 13 bases between the two germline ends. The CDR3 sequence: CASSTTGLTGELFF. The CDR3 DNA follows: TGTGCCAGTAGCACGACAGGACTAACCGGGGAGCTGTTTTTT.

The gene calls are TRBV28 and TRBJ2-7; the match to TRBD1 covers 9 bases. Unmatched junction bases numbered 10, after V lost 6 bases and J lost 4 bases. The CDR3 contains 15 residues. CDR1 is MDHEN, CDR2 SYDVKM, per germline. The CDR3 DNA reads TGTGCCAGCAGCACCACTCGGGACAGGGCTTACGAGCAGTACTTC. Translating gives CASSTTRDRAYEQYF.

This clonotype has only a few counts. The chain recombines TRBV6-2 or TRBV6-3 with TRBJ1-1, with TRBD1 matching 8 bases. V lost 4 bases to trimming and J lost 4 bases; unmatched junction nucleotides: 8. There are 15 residues in the CDR3. Germline V gives CDR1 MNHEY, CDR2 SVGEGT. This CDR3 reads CASSSTRGPGTEAFF. CDR3 in DNA: TGTGCCAGCAGTTCCACCAGGGGGCCGGGCACTGAAGCTTTCTTT.

The chain combines TRBV27 with TRBJ2-1, with TRBD2 matching over 10 bases. J was trimmed by 3 bases and V by 8 bases; bases with no gene match: 10. The CDR3 contains 16 residues. Germline V CDR1 and CDR2: MNHEY, SMNVEV (reference sequence). CDR3 residues: CASGDTGTSVYNEQFF. The CDR3 DNA reads as TGTGCCAGCGGAGATACTGGGACTAGCGTCTACAATGAGCAGTTCTTC.